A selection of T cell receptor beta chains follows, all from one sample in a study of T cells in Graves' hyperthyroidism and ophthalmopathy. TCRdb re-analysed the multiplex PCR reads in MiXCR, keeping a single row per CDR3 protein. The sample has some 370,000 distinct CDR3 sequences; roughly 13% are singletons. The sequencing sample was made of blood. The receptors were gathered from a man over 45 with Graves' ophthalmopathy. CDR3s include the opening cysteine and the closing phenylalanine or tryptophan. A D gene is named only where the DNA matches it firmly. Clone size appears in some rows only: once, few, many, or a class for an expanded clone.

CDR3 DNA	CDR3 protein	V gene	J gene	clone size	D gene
TGTGCCAGCAGTTTAATGGTCCTTAAGAACGAGCAGTACTTC	CASSLMVLKNEQYF	TRBV28	TRBJ2-7	many	-
TGTGCCAGCAGTTTCCCCACCGGGGAGCTGTTTTTT	CASSFPTGELFF	TRBV12-3/TRBV12-4	TRBJ2-2	many	-
TGTGCCAGCAGTTTGTCCAGGGGGCAGGGAGAGACCCAGTACTTC	CASSLSRGQGETQYF	TRBV27	TRBJ2-5	-	TRBD1
TGTGCCACCAGCAGAGGCCTTAGCGGGAGCTACCACGAGCAGTACTTC	CATSRGLSGSYHEQYF	TRBV15	TRBJ2-7	-	TRBD2
TGCAGTGCTAGATTCCAGACAGTGAACACTGAAGCTTTCTTT	CSARFQTVNTEAFF	TRBV20-1	TRBJ1-1	few	-
TGCGCCAGCAGCCAAGTCGCCGGGGGAAATGAAAAACTGTTTTTT	CASSQVAGGNEKLFF	TRBV4-1	TRBJ1-4	-	-
TGTGCCAGCTCAACCGGGACTAGGCTTGAGCAGTTCTTC	CASSTGTRLEQFF	TRBV18	TRBJ2-1	-	TRBD2
TGTGCCATCTTGCAGGGGGACACAGATACGCAGTATTTT	CAILQGDTDTQYF	TRBV10-3	TRBJ2-3	few	TRBD1
TGTGCCAGCAGCCAAGATAGTAGCGGTAACTATGGCTACACCTTC	CASSQDSSGNYGYTF	TRBV3-1	TRBJ1-2	-	-
TGTGCCAGTAGTCGGACCCTGAATTCACCCCTCCACTTT	CASSRTLNSPLHF	TRBV19	TRBJ1-6	-	-
TGCGCCAGCAGCCCATCAAGGGGGTCTGGAAACACCATATATTTT	CASSPSRGSGNTIYF	TRBV4-1	TRBJ1-3	-	-
TGCGCCAGCAGCTTCTTTAGTCTCGGGGAGACCCAGTACTTC	CASSFFSLGETQYF	TRBV5-1	TRBJ2-5	-	-
TGTGCCAGCACTCCTAAATTCGGTAGCAATCAGCCCCAGCATTTT	CASTPKFGSNQPQHF	TRBV5-8	TRBJ1-5	-	-
TGCGCCATCCCTCAGGGAGCCTCCTACGAGCAGTACTTC	CAIPQGASYEQYF	TRBV5-1	TRBJ2-7	few	-
TGTGCCAGCAGCTCAAGGACTAGCGAGAGCTCCTACAATGAGCAGTTCTTC	CASSSRTSESSYNEQFF	TRBV11-2	TRBJ2-1	many	TRBD2
TGTGCCAGCAGATCCTCCGGGACTTCCGACACCGGGGAGCTGTTTTTT	CASRSSGTSDTGELFF	TRBV28	TRBJ2-2	few	-
TGTGCCAGCAGACTGGGACAGGGGATCTACAATGAGCAGTTCTTC	CASRLGQGIYNEQFF	TRBV12-3/TRBV12-4	TRBJ2-1	-	TRBD1
TGTGCCAGCAGCTTAGAGGGCACCCGGCACTATGGCTACACCTTC	CASSLEGTRHYGYTF	TRBV7-9	TRBJ1-2	few	-
TGCAGTGCGGATGAGCCTGGACAGCGGGGCTACAATGAGCAGTTCTTC	CSADEPGQRGYNEQFF	TRBV20-1	TRBJ2-1	many	-
TGTGCCAGCAGCCGAAGGGGCGAGCAGTACTTC	CASSRRGEQYF	TRBV3-1	TRBJ2-7	many	-
TGTGCCTGGGGGACTAGAAGTCGGGAGCTGTTTTTT	CAWGTRSRELFF	TRBV30	TRBJ2-2	many	TRBD2
TGTGCCAGCTCGTACTCAGGGACGAACAATCAGCCCCAGCATTTT	CASSYSGTNNQPQHF	TRBV18	TRBJ1-5	many	-
TGTGCCAGCAGCTTCTACAGCACTAATTCACCCCTCCACTTT	CASSFYSTNSPLHF	TRBV11-2	TRBJ1-6	many	-
TGTGCCAGCAGCTTTGGGTTCAGGACCAGCAATCAGCCCCAGCATTTT	CASSFGFRTSNQPQHF	TRBV5-6	TRBJ1-5	-	-
TGTGCCAGCAGGAAGGAAGGGGATGGGGGATACGAGCAGTACTTC	CASRKEGDGGYEQYF	TRBV7-9	TRBJ2-7	many	-
TGTGCCAGCAGCCAAGATCACAGGAACACTGAAGCTTTCTTT	CASSQDHRNTEAFF	TRBV4-2	TRBJ1-1	once	-
TGTGCCAGCAGCTTAGGGGCCTCGATTGATGAGCAGTTCTTC	CASSLGASIDEQFF	TRBV7-9	TRBJ2-1	-	-
TGTGCCAGCAGCCAGCGACAGGAAGGTGAAGCTTTCTTT	CASSQRQEGEAFF	TRBV14	TRBJ1-1	many	-
TGTGCCAGCTCCCGCACAGGACTAGCGGGAGGCCGGGAGGGCAATGAGCAGTTCTTC	CASSRTGLAGGREGNEQFF	TRBV18	TRBJ2-1	many	TRBD2
TGTGCCAGCAGTTTTCGGATAGCGGGGCTAGCTACTAGCACAGATACGCAGTATTTT	CASSFRIAGLATSTDTQYF	TRBV12-3/TRBV12-4	TRBJ2-3	few	TRBD2
TGTGCCAGCAGGCGGACTAGCGGAGGGGACGAAGAGCAGTTCTTC	CASRRTSGGDEEQFF	TRBV28	TRBJ2-1	-	TRBD2
TGCGCCAGCAGCGGACGGATCTTAGCGGGAGGGGTGGAGACCCAGTACTTC	CASSGRILAGGVETQYF	TRBV4-1	TRBJ2-5	-	TRBD2
TGTGCCAGCCGGGGACTCCGCGAGCAGTACTTC	CASRGLREQYF	TRBV6-2/TRBV6-3	TRBJ2-7	-	-
TGCAGTGCTAGGGACAGAAGCACTAGCACAGATACGCAGTATTTT	CSARDRSTSTDTQYF	TRBV20-1	TRBJ2-3	-	-
TGTGCCAGCAGTCCGCGGAGCGCCGGCTACGAGCAGTACTTC	CASSPRSAGYEQYF	TRBV6-1	TRBJ2-7	few	-
TGTGCCATCAGTAAGGGGGGCACAGATACGCAGTATTTT	CAISKGGTDTQYF	TRBV13	TRBJ2-3	few	-
TGTGCCAGTAGTATATCCCACGTGAGGGGCACTGAAGCTTTCTTT	CASSISHVRGTEAFF	TRBV19	TRBJ1-1	-	-
TGTGCCAGTAGTATCGTATCGGGGGACTATGGCTACACCTTC	CASSIVSGDYGYTF	TRBV19	TRBJ1-2	few	-
TGCAGTGCTAGGTCGGGACTAGCGGGAGGTTTGGTAGATACGCAGTATTTT	CSARSGLAGGLVDTQYF	TRBV20-1	TRBJ2-3	many	TRBD2
TGTGCCAGCAGTTACAGGGAAGGTACTGAAGCTTTCTTT	CASSYREGTEAFF	TRBV27	TRBJ1-1	few	-
TGTGCCAGCAGTTACGGAGGGGGCCTGAACACTGAAGCTTTCTTT	CASSYGGGLNTEAFF	TRBV6-6	TRBJ1-1	many	TRBD1
TGTGCCATCAGTGATAAAGGGAATAATCAGCCCCAGCATTTT	CAISDKGNNQPQHF	TRBV10-3	TRBJ1-5	few	-
TGTGCCAGCAGAGACAACGGACAGGGCCCCACAGATACGCAGTATTTT	CASRDNGQGPTDTQYF	TRBV6-2/TRBV6-3	TRBJ2-3	few	TRBD1
TGTGCCAGCAGGGCCGGGGGGGCCTCTGGTTCTGAGCAGTTCTTC	CASRAGGASGSEQFF	TRBV28	TRBJ2-1	many	TRBD2
TGTGCCAGCAGTTTAGTGGTGGGAGTCAATGAGCAGTTCTTC	CASSLVVGVNEQFF	TRBV27	TRBJ2-1	many	-
TGTGCCAGCAGCCGCACACTCTACAATGAGCAGTTCTTC	CASSRTLYNEQFF	TRBV9	TRBJ2-1	many	-
TGTGCCAGCAAGCAACAAGAGACCCAGTACTTC	CASKQQETQYF	TRBV2	TRBJ2-5	many	-
TGTGCCAGCCTGGCTAGCACAGATACGCAGTATTTT	CASLASTDTQYF	TRBV2	TRBJ2-3	many	-
TGTGCCAGCTCACCAGTGGGGGACGCCTACGAGCAGTACTTC	CASSPVGDAYEQYF	TRBV18	TRBJ2-7	many	-
TGCAAAACCGACAGGGTCGACCAAGAGACCCAGTACTTC	CKTDRVDQETQYF	TRBV20-1	TRBJ2-5	many	TRBD1
TGTGCCATCAGTGAGATAAATGAGCAGTTCTTC	CAISEINEQFF	TRBV10-3	TRBJ2-1	-	-